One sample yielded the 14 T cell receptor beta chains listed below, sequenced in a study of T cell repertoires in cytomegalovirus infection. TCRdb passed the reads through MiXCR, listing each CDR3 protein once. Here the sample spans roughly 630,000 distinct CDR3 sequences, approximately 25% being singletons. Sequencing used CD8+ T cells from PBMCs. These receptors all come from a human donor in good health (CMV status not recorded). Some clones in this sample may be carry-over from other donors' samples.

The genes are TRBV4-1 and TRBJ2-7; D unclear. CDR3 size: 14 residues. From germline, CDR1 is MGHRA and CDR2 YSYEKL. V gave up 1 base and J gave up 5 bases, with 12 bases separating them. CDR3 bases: TGCGCCAGCAGCCAAGGACACCAAGGGAACGAGCAGTACTTC. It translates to CASSQGHQGNEQYF.

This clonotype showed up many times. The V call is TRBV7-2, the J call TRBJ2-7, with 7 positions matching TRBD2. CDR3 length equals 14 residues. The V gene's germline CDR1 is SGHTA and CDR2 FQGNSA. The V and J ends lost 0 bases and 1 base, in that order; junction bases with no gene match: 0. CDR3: CASSLAGGSYEQYV. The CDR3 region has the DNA TGTGCCAGCAGCTTAGCGGGAGGGTCCTACGAGCAGTACGTC.

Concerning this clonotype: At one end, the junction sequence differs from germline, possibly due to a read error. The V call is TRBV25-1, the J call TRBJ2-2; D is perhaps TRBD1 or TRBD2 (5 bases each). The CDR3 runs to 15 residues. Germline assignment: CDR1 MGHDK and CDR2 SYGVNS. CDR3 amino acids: CANSVGVANTGELFF. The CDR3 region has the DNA TGTGCCAACAGTGTGGGGGTCGCGAACACCGGGGAGCTGTTTTTT.

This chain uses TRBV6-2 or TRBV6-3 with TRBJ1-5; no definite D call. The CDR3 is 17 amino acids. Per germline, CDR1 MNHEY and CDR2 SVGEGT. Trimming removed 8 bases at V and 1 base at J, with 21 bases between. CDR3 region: CASGSGGRRLSNQPQHF. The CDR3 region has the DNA TGTGCCAGCGGATCCGGCGGTCGTAGGTTAAGCAATCAGCCCCAGCATTTT.

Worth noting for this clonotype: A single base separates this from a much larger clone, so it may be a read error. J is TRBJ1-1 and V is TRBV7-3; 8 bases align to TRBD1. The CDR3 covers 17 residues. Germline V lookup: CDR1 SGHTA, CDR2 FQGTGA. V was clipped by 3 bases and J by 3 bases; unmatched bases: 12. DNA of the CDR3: TGTGCCAGCAGCTTTGGTCGGGACAGGCGATTGGACACTGAAGCTTTCTTT. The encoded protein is CASSFGRDRRLDTEAFF.

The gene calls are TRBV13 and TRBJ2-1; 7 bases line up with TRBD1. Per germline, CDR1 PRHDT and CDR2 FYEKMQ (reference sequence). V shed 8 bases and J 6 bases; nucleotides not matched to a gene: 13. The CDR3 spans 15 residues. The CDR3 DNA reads TGTGCCAGCGAGGACCGGAACAGGGGCTCCAATGAGCAGTTCTTC. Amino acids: CASEDRNRGSNEQFF.

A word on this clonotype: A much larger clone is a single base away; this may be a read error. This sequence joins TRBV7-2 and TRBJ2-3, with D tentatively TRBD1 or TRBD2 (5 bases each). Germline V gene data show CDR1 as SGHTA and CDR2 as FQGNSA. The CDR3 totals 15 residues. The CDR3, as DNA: TGTGCCGGCAGCGCCGGGACCCGAGGATATGATACGCAGTATTTT. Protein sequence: CAGSAGTRGYDTQYF.

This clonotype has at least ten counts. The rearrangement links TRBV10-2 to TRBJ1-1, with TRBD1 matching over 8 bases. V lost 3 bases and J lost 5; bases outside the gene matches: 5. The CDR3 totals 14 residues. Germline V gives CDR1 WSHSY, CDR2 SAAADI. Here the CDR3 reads CASSERTGRTEAFF. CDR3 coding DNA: TGCGCCAGCAGTGAAAGGACAGGGAGAACTGAAGCTTTCTTT.

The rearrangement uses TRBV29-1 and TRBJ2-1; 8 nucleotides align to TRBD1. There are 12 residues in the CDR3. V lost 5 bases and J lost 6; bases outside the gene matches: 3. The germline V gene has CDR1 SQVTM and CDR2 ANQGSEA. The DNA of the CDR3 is TGCAGCGTTAGGGACAGGTCCAATGAGCAGTTCTTC. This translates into CSVRDRSNEQFF.

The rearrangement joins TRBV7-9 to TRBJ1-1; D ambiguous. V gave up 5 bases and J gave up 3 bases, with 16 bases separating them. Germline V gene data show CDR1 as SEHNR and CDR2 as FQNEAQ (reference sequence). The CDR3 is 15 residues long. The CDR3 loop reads CASSEPGVGDTEAFF. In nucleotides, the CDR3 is TGTGCCAGCAGCGAGCCGGGAGTTGGTGACACTGAAGCTTTCTTT. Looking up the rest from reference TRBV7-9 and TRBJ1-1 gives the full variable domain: DTGVSQNPRHKITKRGQNVTFRCDPISEHNRLYWYRQTLGQGPEFLTYFQNEAQLEKSRLLSDRFSAERPKGSFSTLEIQRTEQGDSAMYLCASSEPGVGDTEAFFGQGTRLTVV.

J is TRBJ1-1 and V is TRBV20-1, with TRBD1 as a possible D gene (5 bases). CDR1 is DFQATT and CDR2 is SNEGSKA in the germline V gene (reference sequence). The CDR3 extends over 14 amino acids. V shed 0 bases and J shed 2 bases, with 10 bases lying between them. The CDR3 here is CSARDGQGNTEAFF. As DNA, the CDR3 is TGCAGTGCTAGAGATGGTCAGGGTAACACTGAAGCTTTCTTT.

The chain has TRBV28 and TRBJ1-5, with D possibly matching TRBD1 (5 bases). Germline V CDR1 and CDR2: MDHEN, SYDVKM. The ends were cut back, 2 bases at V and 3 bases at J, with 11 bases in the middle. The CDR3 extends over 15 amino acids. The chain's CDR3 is CASSLPRQYNQPQHF. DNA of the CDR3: TGTGCCAGCAGTTTACCCCGACAGTACAATCAGCCCCAGCATTTT.

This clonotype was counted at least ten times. Here the CDR3 DNA reads TGTGCCAGCAGTCCCCATCTTAATAGCGAGCAGTACGTC. This translates into CASSPHLNSEQYV. V gene TRBV7-9 combines with J gene TRBJ2-7; D gene unclear. The V gene lost 6 bases and the J gene lost 6 bases, with 15 bases spanning the gap. Germline V CDR1 and CDR2: SEHNR, FQNEAQ (reference sequence). The CDR3 sequence is 13 residues long.

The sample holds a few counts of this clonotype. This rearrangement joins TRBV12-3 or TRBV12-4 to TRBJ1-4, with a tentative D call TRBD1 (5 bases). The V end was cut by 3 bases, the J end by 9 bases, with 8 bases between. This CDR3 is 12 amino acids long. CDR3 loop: CASSLDIKKLFF. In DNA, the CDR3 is TGTGCCAGCAGTTTGGACATAAAAAAACTGTTTTTT.